This T cell receptor (beta chain) stems from a study of CD8 T cells in Susac syndrome. Germline V lookup: CDR1 MDHEN, CDR2 SYDVKM. CDR3 length: 14 residues. Whole-study findings and limits: It was acknowledged by the study that relatively few individuals were included in its TCR sequencing and HLA analysis.

RNA totalling roughly 0.5 to 1 ug underwent reverse transcription with random hexamers. TCRdb analysed the immunoSEQ multiplex PCR reads with MiXCR anew, one entry per CDR3 protein. The table shows about 50,000 distinct CDR3 sequences, with roughly 93% occurring only once. About this clonotype: No antigen is known for it. Its ends do not fully match the called genes, so a read error is possible.

Sequenced material: CD8+ T cells from PBMCs. The sequence was collected from a human donor with multiple sclerosis. The rearrangement links TRBV28 to TRBJ1-1; D is ambiguous. The CDR3: CASSLLGIYTEVFF. In DNA, the CDR3 is TGTGCCAGCAGTTTATTAGGGATTTACACTGAAGTTTTCTTT.